The rows below give T cell receptor beta chains drawn from one sample of a study of cytomegalovirus exposure and HLA in healthy donors. The table came from immunoSEQ multiplex PCR; TCRdb's copy has only in-frame clones and leaves some out. The sample has 95,000 to 150,000 clones, roughly 66% seen once. The sequencing input was PBMCs. Source of these receptors: a man aged 18 to 30 in good health and CMV-seronegative. Each CDR3 is given with its conserved first and last residue. D genes are given only for firm matches. Clone sizes are given selectively: once, few, many, or a class where the clone is expanded.

V	D	size	J	CDR3	DNA
TRBV10-3	.	few	TRBJ2-7	CAISDSHEQYF	TGTGCCATCAGTGACTCCCACGAGCAGTACTTC
TRBV7-6	.	.	TRBJ2-3	CASSLYGRPSTDTQYF	TGTGCCAGCAGCTTATATGGGAGGCCAAGCACAGATACGCAGTATTTT
TRBV5-1	.	.	TRBJ2-7	CASSRGGYDEQYF	TGCGCCAGCTCACGGGGAGGTTATGACGAGCAGTACTTC
TRBV29-1	TRBD2	once	TRBJ2-7	CSAGGEAPAHEQYF	TGCAGCGCGGGAGGTGAGGCACCAGCCCACGAGCAGTACTTC
TRBV6-1	TRBD1	few	TRBJ2-7	CASDKRTGDGYEQYF	TGTGCCAGCGATAAAAGGACAGGGGACGGCTACGAGCAGTACTTC
TRBV6-1	TRBD1	.	TRBJ1-3	CASRGTGDSGNTIYF	TGTGCCAGCAGAGGAACAGGGGATTCTGGAAACACCATATATTTT
TRBV21-1	.	few	TRBJ2-1	CASSKKALAGGNNEQFF	TGTGCCAGCAGCAAAAAGGCGCTAGCGGGGGGAAACAATGAGCAGTTCTTC
TRBV7-9	TRBD1	.	TRBJ1-1	CASSLGWRTGGGLSTEAFF	TGTGCCAGCAGCTTAGGGTGGAGGACAGGGGGCGGTCTGAGCACTGAAGCTTTCTTT
TRBV6-1	TRBD2	.	TRBJ2-2	CASMTSGIGGELFF	TGTGCCAGCATGACTAGCGGGATAGGCGGGGAGCTGTTTTTT
TRBV30	.	.	TRBJ2-3	CAWRGSLRRTDTQYF	TGTGCCTGGAGGGGGAGTCTACGCCGCACAGATACGCAGTATTTT
TRBV30	.	.	TRBJ2-7	CAWNGRGRDYEQYF	TGTGCCTGGAATGGTAGGGGGAGGGACTACGAGCAGTACTTC
TRBV30	TRBD1	.	TRBJ2-2	CAWTTGGTGELFF	TGTGCCTGGACAACAGGGGGAACCGGGGAGCTGTTTTTT
TRBV28	TRBD1	few	TRBJ1-1	CASSFYGTGVAYAFF	TGTGCCAGCAGTTTCTACGGGACAGGGGTAGCGTATGCTTTCTTT
TRBV6-5	TRBD1	.	TRBJ1-1	CASRDGQGNTEAFF	TGTGCCAGCAGGGATGGACAGGGGAACACTGAAGCTTTCTTT
TRBV7-9	TRBD2	.	TRBJ2-7	CASSSEREGRNEQYF	TGTGCCAGCAGCTCTGAGCGGGAGGGCCGGAACGAGCAGTACTTC
TRBV19	.	.	TRBJ1-5	CASSTSNQPQHF	TGTGCCAGTAGTACGAGCAATCAGCCCCAGCATTTT
TRBV9	TRBD2	.	TRBJ2-2	CASSVASGTTGELFF	TGTGCCAGCAGCGTAGCTAGCGGGACCACCGGGGAGCTGTTTTTT
TRBV21-1	.	.	TRBJ2-7	CASGPVSYEQYF	TGTGCCAGCGGTCCAGTCTCCTACGAGCAGTACTTC
TRBV10-3	.	.	TRBJ1-1	CAIRSIQGEMNTEAFF	TGTGCCATCAGGAGCATTCAGGGCGAAATGAACACTGAAGCTTTCTTT
TRBV4-2	TRBD1	.	TRBJ2-1	CASSQGRGQSYNEQFF	TGTGCCAGCAGCCAAGGCAGGGGACAGAGCTACAATGAGCAGTTCTTC
TRBV4-2	.	few	TRBJ2-1	CASSQEAYNEQFF	TGTGCCAGCAGCCAAGAGGCTTATAATGAGCAGTTCTTC
TRBV27	.	.	TRBJ2-7	CASSPTTLDREQYF	TGTGCCAGCAGTCCCACGACTTTGGACAGAGAGCAGTACTTC
TRBV5-6	TRBD2	.	TRBJ2-7	CASSLGGGSYEQYF	TGTGCCAGCAGCTTGGGGGGGGGTTCCTACGAGCAGTACTTC
TRBV2	TRBD1	few	TRBJ1-3	CASSRPHDRAKGNTIYF	TGTGCCAGCAGCCGCCCCCATGACAGGGCGAAAGGAAACACCATATATTTT
TRBV10-3	.	.	TRBJ1-1	CAISDEVSNTEAFF	TGTGCCATCAGTGACGAGGTTTCCAACACTGAAGCTTTCTTT
TRBV7-9	.	.	TRBJ2-5	CASSLVSLRSQETQYF	TGTGCCAGCAGCTTAGTTTCCCTTCGGTCACAAGAGACCCAGTACTTC
TRBV5-4	.	.	TRBJ2-5	CASSTGIQETQYF	TGTGCCAGCAGCACGGGAATCCAAGAGACCCAGTACTTC
TRBV5-1	.	.	TRBJ2-2	CASHQGSGELFF	TGCGCCAGTCACCAGGGTTCCGGGGAGCTGTTTTTT
TRBV19	TRBD1	.	TRBJ1-5	CASSARQGSQPQHF	TGTGCCAGTAGTGCCCGACAGGGGAGTCAGCCCCAGCATTTT
TRBV25-1	TRBD2	.	TRBJ2-7	CASTGLAGFGEQYF	TGTGCCAGCACGGGGCTAGCGGGATTCGGCGAGCAGTACTTC
TRBV7-2	.	.	TRBJ1-4	CASSPKREKLFF	TGTGCCAGCAGCCCCAAGCGGGAAAAACTGTTTTTT
TRBV19	.	once	TRBJ1-6	CASNVGQGSSPLHF	TGTGCCAGTAACGTGGGGCAGGGAAGTTCACCCCTCCACTTT
TRBV6-1	.	.	TRBJ1-1	CASTRVTEAFF	TGTGCCAGCACCAGGGTCACTGAAGCTTTCTTT
TRBV6-1	TRBD1	.	TRBJ2-7	CASLRTGGGYEQYF	TGTGCCAGCCTAAGGACAGGGGGGGGCTACGAGCAGTACTTC
TRBV29-1	.	.	TRBJ1-4	CSVGWGGSEKLFF	TGCAGCGTCGGCTGGGGGGGGAGTGAAAAACTGTTTTTT
TRBV7-3	TRBD1	once	TRBJ2-5	CASSLTGTDQETQYF	TGTGCCAGCAGCTTAACTGGGACAGACCAAGAGACCCAGTACTTC
TRBV28	.	once	TRBJ1-1	CASSGDRRDTEAFF	TGTGCCAGCAGTGGAGACAGGCGTGACACTGAAGCTTTCTTT
TRBV9	.	few	TRBJ2-2	CASSVPQRPNTGELFF	TGTGCCAGCAGCGTCCCTCAGCGGCCGAACACCGGGGAGCTGTTTTTT
TRBV6-5	.	.	TRBJ2-7	CASSYSPRLEFEQYF	TGTGCCAGCAGTTACTCCCCCCGACTAGAGTTCGAGCAGTACTTC
TRBV5-6	TRBD2	once	TRBJ2-3	CASSLAVLAGATDTQYF	TGTGCCAGCAGCTTGGCGGTACTAGCGGGGGCCACAGATACGCAGTATTTT